These T cell receptor beta chains were read from a single sample in a study of cytomegalovirus exposure and HLA in healthy donors. Produced via immunoSEQ multiplex PCR; TCRdb's table is partial and in-frame only. The repertoire holds 100,000 or so clones, with 77% as singletons. Material: PBMCs. Receptors were obtained from a man in his forties in good health and CMV-seropositive. Each CDR3 is given with its conserved first and last residue.

v_gene	CDR3aa
TRBV7-9	CAGGQVYSGANVLTF
TRBV5-1	CASSLAGTGWSKPAKNIQYF
TRBV7-2	CASSSPGTSHEQYF
TRBV6-5	CASSFDRGFNEQFF
TRBV21-1	CASSLGQGLSPLHF
TRBV29-1	CSVEVSASGGPEWDTQYF
TRBV7-2	CASSQEPPGTPIKETQYF
TRBV7-2	CASSLIRSSPLHF
TRBV2	CASLASGRGNTEAFF
TRBV5-6	CASSPGTAYHEQFF
TRBV27	CASGQGLDGYTF
TRBV6-1	CASTREGGSTGELFF
TRBV6-1	CASSEAESYNEQFF
TRBV20-1	CSAEQGYEQYF
TRBV14	CASSQGEYNEQFF
TRBV5-5	CASSLDRGNWDEKLFF
TRBV4-3	CASSRSGTGNTEAFF
TRBV4-3	CASSARTGGGTEAFF
TRBV6-5	CASSYTGINSPLHF
TRBV4-1	CASSQGLTGGTYGYTF
TRBV27	CASSLYSMSNSYEQYF
TRBV2	CASSEKDRGWNSPLHF
TRBV2	CASRGRGGQGGEKLFF
TRBV7-2	CASSLGLAGGLETQYF
TRBV6-1	CASMMFQGINEQFF
TRBV6-5	CASSSAGGNYGYTF
TRBV19	CASSRTGRIETQYF
TRBV4-3	CASSLGTGGQETQFF
TRBV28	CASIPSGGFADTQYF
TRBV19	CASSIREVYGYTF